This TCR beta chain derives from a study of CD8+ T cells in alopecia areata. Whole-study context: Administration of oral tofacitinib to treated patients was at 5 to 10 mg twice daily. Notes on the study in general: Lesional scalp, notably in alopecia totalis/universalis, had clonality above that of normal scalp.

Germline V gene sequence: CDR1 SQVTM, CDR2 ANQGSEA. V dropped 4 bases and J dropped 0 bases, with 12 bases sitting between them. The CDR3 sequence is 14 residues long. As part of sample collection, lesional scalp punch biopsies and peripheral blood were taken from alopecia areata patients. Of note for this clone: Its matching antigen is unknown.

In each case, RNA was isolated and then reverse transcribed into cDNA as the sequencing template. Only in-frame clones appear in the TCRdb table, and some are missing; sequencing was by immunoSEQ multiplex PCR. Among hundreds of thousands of clones listed, around 67% were seen once. The genes are TRBV29-1 and TRBJ1-1, with D maybe TRBD1 (5 bases). This specimen consisted of CD4+ T cells sorted from blood, obtained at week 0. The receptor's source is a human donor with alopecia areata. The CDR3 DNA reads as TGCAGCGTTGCAGGGAAATTCATGAACACTGAAGCTTTCTTT. Amino acids: CSVAGKFMNTEAFF. The variable domain in full, completed from reference TRBV29-1 and TRBJ1-1, reads SAVISQKPSRDICQRGTSLTIQCQVDSQVTMMFWYRQQPGQSLTLIATANQGSEATYESGFVIDKFPISRPNLTFSTLTVSNMSPEDSSIYLCSVAGKFMNTEAFFGQGTRLTVV.